This TCR beta chain was captured by sequencing in a study of Ad26.COV2.S vaccination and SARS-CoV-2 variants. Study as a whole: The study gave Ad26.COV2.S intramuscularly, once or twice 56 days apart.

The V gene's germline CDR1 is LNHDA and CDR2 SQIVND (reference sequence). V lost 2 bases and J lost 6, with 12 bases in between. The CDR3 has 14 residues. Treatment here: roughly 20 received Ad26.COV2.S at low or high dose, single or two shots; about 5 received placebo; per-sample allocation not given. After the first vaccine or placebo injection, samples were drawn on day 63. Vaccine was an Ad26 vector expressing Wuhan-strain SARS-CoV-2 spike. About this clone itself: Its antigen remains unknown.

TCRdb's copy holds only in-frame clones and misses some; the assay was immunoSEQ multiplex PCR. The sample carries about 350,000 clones, approximately 90% recorded once. Study-level results: Recipients of either vaccine or placebo displayed similar breadth of non-spike TCRs. Total T cell responses may have been underestimated by the TCR breadth and depth analyses.

The sequence came from a person between 18 and 60 years old who received the Ad26.COV2.S COVID-19 vaccine or a placebo. The source was peripheral blood, collected in a trial of Ad26.COV2.S vaccine versus placebo. V gene TRBV19 combines with J gene TRBJ2-3; TRBD1 or TRBD2 may be the D gene (5 bases each). CDR3 nucleotide sequence: TGTGCCAGTAGTATATCGGGGTCAGGGGATACGCAGTATTTT. This gives the protein CASSISGSGDTQYF.